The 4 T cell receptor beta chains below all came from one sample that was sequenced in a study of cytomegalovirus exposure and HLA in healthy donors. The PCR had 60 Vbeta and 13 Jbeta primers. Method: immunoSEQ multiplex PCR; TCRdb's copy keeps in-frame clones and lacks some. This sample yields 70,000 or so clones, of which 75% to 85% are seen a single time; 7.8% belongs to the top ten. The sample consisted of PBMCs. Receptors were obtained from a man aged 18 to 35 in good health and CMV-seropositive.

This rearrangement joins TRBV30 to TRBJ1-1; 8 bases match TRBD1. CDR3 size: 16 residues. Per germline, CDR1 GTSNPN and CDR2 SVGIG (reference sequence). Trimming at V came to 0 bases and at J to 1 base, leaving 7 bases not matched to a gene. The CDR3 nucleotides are TGTGCCTGGAGTGTACGTACAGGGGGACCGAACACTGAAGCTTTCTTT. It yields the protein CAWSVRTGGPNTEAFF.

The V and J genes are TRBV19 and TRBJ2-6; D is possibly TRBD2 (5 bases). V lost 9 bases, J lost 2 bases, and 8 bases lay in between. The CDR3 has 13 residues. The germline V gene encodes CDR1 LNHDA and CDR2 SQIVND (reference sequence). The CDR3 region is CASRGTGANVLTF. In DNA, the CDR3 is TGTGCCAGCCGGGGAACTGGGGCCAACGTCCTGACTTTC.

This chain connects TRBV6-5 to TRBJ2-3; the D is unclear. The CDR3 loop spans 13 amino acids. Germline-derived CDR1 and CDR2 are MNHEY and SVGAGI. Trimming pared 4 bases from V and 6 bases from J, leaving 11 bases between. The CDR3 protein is CASSSTYVDTQYF. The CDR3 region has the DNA TGTGCCAGCAGTTCCACCTATGTGGATACGCAGTATTTT.

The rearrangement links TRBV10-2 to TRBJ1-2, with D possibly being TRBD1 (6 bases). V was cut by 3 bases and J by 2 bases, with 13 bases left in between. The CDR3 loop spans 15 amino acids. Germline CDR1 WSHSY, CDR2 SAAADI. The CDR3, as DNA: TGCGCCAGCAGTGAAGTCAGGGGTCGGAACTATGGCTACACCTTC. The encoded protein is CASSEVRGRNYGYTF.